This entry concerns a single T cell receptor beta chain. There is no known antigen for this receptor. No qualities accompany the bases; no much larger clone lies one base away. This record comes from a study of blood T cell repertoires in COVID-19 (dated by TCRdb to the early 2020s). About the investigation overall: Samples from collaborators originated in the United States, Italy and Spain and spanned both the acute and convalescent phases of COVID-19. The prospective study material was composed of cDNA or gDNA derived from T cells, B-cell-depleted T cells, or PBMCs. Deeply sampled blood TCRbeta repertoires from subjects exposed to, actively infected with, or recovered from COVID-19 were included in the dataset. The repertoires were made available in a free public database intended to serve as a resource for research on the immune response to SARS-CoV-2. Samples were obtained from the ongoing ImmuneRACE study (first 160 participants) and from over 1,000 subjects provided by 6 global collaborators. Sample metadata almost always included a de-identified subject ID, COVID-19 status, age in years and sex. HLA class I and class II types, where available, came from metadata supplied by the sample provider rather than from assay-based typing. The paper's findings and limits, for the study overall: The quantity of clinical and demographic metadata differed by source and by participant and was supplied without curation.

From the cysteine through the phenylalanine, the CDR3 covers 14 amino acids. Here the CDR3 DNA is all that survives: 42 bases in frame from base 1. The germline V gene specifies MNHEY as CDR1 and SVGAGI as CDR2. The trim is 7 bases for V and 12 bases for J, with a gap of 25 bases between the germline ends. The collaborating institutions used their own protocols to collect whole blood in K2EDTA tubes. Collaborator samples were shipped for TCRbeta analysis as frozen whole blood, isolated PBMCs, or DNA extracted from either sample type. TCRbeta CDR3 regions were amplified from genomic DNA by means of the immunoSEQ Assay, a bias-controlled multiplex PCR. The published analysis was carried out like this. The number of nucleated cells in each sample was estimated by amplification of reference gene primers within the assay. To quantify the absolute abundance of each unique TCRbeta CDR3 rearrangement, sequence reads were collapsed and filtered. For each sample, productive Simpson clonality was calculated as the square root of Simpson's diversity index across productive rearrangements. TCRdb re-hosts the immuneACCESS table, in-frame sequences only. Its copies lack some clones; in the studies checked, an unresolved V gene accounts for under half of them, and the cause for the rest is not known. V, J and clone size are those of that table, while D and trimming were read from the DNA. The sample table lists roughly 100,000 clones, around 76% of them with a count of one. Roughly 19% of the sample is held by the ten biggest clonotypes.

The chain joins TRBV6-5 to TRBJ2-7; the D gene is possibly TRBD1, with 6 bases matching. The specimen was peripheral blood. The source is a woman in her 70s with acute or convalescent COVID-19. The nucleotides read TGTGCCAGCACCTCCCTTCAGGGCAGGGGAAAGCGGTACTTC. This translates into CASTSLQGRGKRYF.